The rows below give T cell receptor beta chains drawn from one sample of a study of cytomegalovirus exposure and HLA in healthy donors. The protocol was immunoSEQ multiplex PCR, while the TCRdb copy is restricted to in-frame clones and leaves out a portion. The table has around 140,000 clones, around 93% seen once. Sequencing input: PBMCs. These receptors came from a young man in good health and CMV-seropositive. Each CDR3 is given with its conserved first and last residue. D genes are given only for firm matches. Rows may omit the clone size; those that give it use once, few, many or a size class.

J gene,clone size,D gene,V gene,CDR3 DNA,CDR3 protein
TRBJ2-5,NA,NA,TRBV9,TGTGCCAGCAGCGAGCTCGGGAGAGGAGAGACCCAGTACTTC,CASSELGRGETQYF
TRBJ1-3,NA,TRBD1,TRBV9,TGTGCCAGCAGCGCCCTACAGACAGGGCTGTTCGGAAACACCATATATTTT,CASSALQTGLFGNTIYF
TRBJ2-7,NA,NA,TRBV28,TGTGCCAGCATCAATCGGGGAACCCACGAGCAGTACTTC,CASINRGTHEQYF
TRBJ2-1,NA,TRBD1,TRBV7-3,TGTGCCAGCAGCTTCGGGACAGGGGGTCCAAATGAGCAGTTCTTC,CASSFGTGGPNEQFF
TRBJ2-3,few,NA,TRBV27,TGTGCCAGCAGTCCCTCCACAGATACGCAGTATTTT,CASSPSTDTQYF
TRBJ2-1,NA,NA,TRBV2,TGTGCCAGCAGTGGCTTAGATGATCTAGCGACCTACAATGAGCAGTTCTTC,CASSGLDDLATYNEQFF
TRBJ2-3,NA,NA,TRBV6-5,TGTGCCAGCAGTTATCAGGGTTACACCACAGATACGCAGTATTTT,CASSYQGYTTDTQYF
TRBJ1-2,NA,NA,TRBV28,TGTGCCAGCAGTTTACCAGGCAACTATGGCTACACCTTC,CASSLPGNYGYTF
TRBJ2-1,once,NA,TRBV9,TGTGCCAGCAGCCTAAGAGGGGCTAGCGAGGACAATGAGCAGTTCTTC,CASSLRGASEDNEQFF
TRBJ1-6,NA,NA,TRBV4-1,TGCGCCAGCAGCCGGGTACACCTGAGCGGGTCACCCCTCCACTTT,CASSRVHLSGSPLHF
TRBJ2-7,NA,NA,TRBV28,TGTGCCAGCAGTTTCTCGAGAGATGCCTCCGACGAGCAGTACTTC,CASSFSRDASDEQYF
TRBJ1-1,once,NA,TRBV4-1,TGCGCCAGCAGCTCGAGTTCGACATTGAACACTGAAGCTTTCTTT,CASSSSSTLNTEAFF
TRBJ2-7,NA,TRBD2,TRBV29-1,TGCAGCGTCGTCGGGACTAGCGGGTCCACCTCCTACGAGCAGTACTTC,CSVVGTSGSTSYEQYF
TRBJ1-3,NA,TRBD1,TRBV6-6,TGTGCCAGCAAATGGGACAGGGAACAAGCTGGAAACACCATATATTTT,CASKWDREQAGNTIYF
TRBJ2-5,once,TRBD2,TRBV13,TGTGCCAGCAGCTTCGGACTAGCGGGAGAGGTCCGGGAGACCCAGTACTTC,CASSFGLAGEVRETQYF
TRBJ1-5,NA,NA,TRBV27,TGTGCCAGCAGTCCAGGGTGGGGGGGTCAGCCCCAGCATTTT,CASSPGWGGQPQHF
TRBJ2-3,NA,TRBD2,TRBV4-2,TGTGCCAGCAGCCAAGAACTAGCGGCTAGCACAGATACGCAGTATTTT,CASSQELAASTDTQYF
TRBJ2-3,NA,TRBD2,TRBV2,TGTGCCAGCAGTGTTGGGACTAGTATGGATACGCAGTATTTT,CASSVGTSMDTQYF
TRBJ2-2,NA,NA,TRBV7-2,TGTGCCAGCAGCTTCGGGGGTACCGGGGAGCTGTTTTTT,CASSFGGTGELFF
TRBJ2-7,NA,TRBD1,TRBV14,TGTGCCAGCAGCCAAGACCGGGACAGGGACCCCTACGAGCAGTACTTC,CASSQDRDRDPYEQYF
TRBJ1-2,NA,TRBD1,TRBV6-5,TGTGCCAGCAGTTACCCGGGACAGGGTGTAAGTGGCTACACCTTC,CASSYPGQGVSGYTF
TRBJ1-1,NA,TRBD1,TRBV5-1,TGCGCCAGCAGCTTACCAGGGGGCGCTGAAGCTTTCTTT,CASSLPGGAEAFF
TRBJ2-5,NA,TRBD2,TRBV28,TGTGCCAGCAAGGTAGTAGCGGGAAAAGAGACCCAGTACTTC,CASKVVAGKETQYF
TRBJ2-7,once,TRBD2,TRBV5-1,TGCGCCAGCAGCTTGGGTCCCACGGCTAGCGGATCCTACGAGCAGTACTTC,CASSLGPTASGSYEQYF
TRBJ2-2,NA,NA,TRBV5-4,TGTGCCGCTAGGGGGGGAACCGGGGAGCTGTTTTTT,CAARGGTGELFF
TRBJ1-2,NA,NA,TRBV6-5,TGTGCCAGCAGTTACTCGATATCGGGGAATGGCTACACCTTC,CASSYSISGNGYTF
TRBJ1-1,once,TRBD1,TRBV2,TGTGCCAGCAGCACATGGAGGGGGCTGGACACTGAAGCTTTCTTT,CASSTWRGLDTEAFF
TRBJ2-7,few,TRBD2,TRBV7-9,TGTGCCAGCAGCTTAGGCACTAGCGGGACATACTACGAGCAGTACTTC,CASSLGTSGTYYEQYF
TRBJ1-4,NA,NA,TRBV5-6,TGTGCCAGCAGCTTGTACTCACAGGGATATGGGGGTAAACTGTTTTTT,CASSLYSQGYGGKLFF
TRBJ1-1,NA,NA,TRBV4-1,TGCGCCAGCAGCCAAGGGCCGGGAGAGAACACTGAAGCTTTCTTT,CASSQGPGENTEAFF
TRBJ2-5,NA,TRBD1,TRBV18,TGTGCCAGCTCACCGTCGACAGGGGCCACGGGGACCCAGTACTTC,CASSPSTGATGTQYF
TRBJ2-2,once,NA,TRBV27,TGTGCCAGCAGACTCACCCCAGGAACCGGGGAGCTGTTTTTT,CASRLTPGTGELFF
TRBJ1-2,once,TRBD1,TRBV28,TGTGCCAGCAGTTACCTACAGGGGGCGAAGGGTGGCTACACCTTC,CASSYLQGAKGGYTF
TRBJ2-1,NA,NA,TRBV5-1,TGCGCCAGCAGCGCCTCGGGGGAAGGTGAGCAGTTCTTC,CASSASGEGEQFF
TRBJ1-5,once,NA,TRBV7-9,TGTGCCAGCAGCTTGGTAGGGGATCAGCCCCAGCATTTT,CASSLVGDQPQHF
TRBJ2-7,NA,NA,TRBV2,TGTGCCAGCACACAGGATTACGAGCAGTACTTC,CASTQDYEQYF
TRBJ2-2,NA,NA,TRBV2,TGTGCCAGCAGTGAGGCAGGACAGATTGCCGGGGAGCTGTTTTTT,CASSEAGQIAGELFF
TRBJ1-1,NA,NA,TRBV19,TGTGCCAGTAAGAGACAGATGAACACTGAAGCTTTCTTT,CASKRQMNTEAFF
TRBJ1-1,NA,TRBD1,TRBV7-9,TGTGCCAGCAGCTCCTGGACAGGGGGTATCACTGAAGCTTTCTTT,CASSSWTGGITEAFF
TRBJ2-3,NA,TRBD2,TRBV5-4,TGTGCCAGCAGCTTGGAAGCAGCGGGAGGGCCCAGTACGCAGTATTTT,CASSLEAAGGPSTQYF
TRBJ2-5,NA,TRBD2,TRBV28,TGTGCCAGCAGTTCATGGACTAGTCGGGGGTATAAAGAGACCCAGTACTTC,CASSSWTSRGYKETQYF
TRBJ2-1,NA,NA,TRBV6-5,TGTGCCAGCAGTCCGGGACATTACAATGAGCAGTTCTTC,CASSPGHYNEQFF
TRBJ2-7,NA,NA,TRBV18,TGTGCCAGCTCACCGGCGGCAGTCTCGTCCTACGAGCAGTACTTC,CASSPAAVSSYEQYF
TRBJ1-2,NA,TRBD1,TRBV5-1,TGCGCCAGCAGCCCGGGCGCAGGGGGTTATGGCTACACCTTC,CASSPGAGGYGYTF
TRBJ2-2,NA,TRBD2,TRBV7-9,TGTGCCAGCAGCCCATCTTGGCTAGCGGAGAACACCGGGGAGCTGTTTTTT,CASSPSWLAENTGELFF
TRBJ2-2,NA,TRBD2,TRBV5-1,TGCGCCAGCAGCTTGGAGGGAGGGCCTGCCGGGGAGCTGTTTTTT,CASSLEGGPAGELFF
TRBJ1-6,NA,NA,TRBV6-5,TGTGCCACCCGACAAACGGACAGCAATTCACCCCTCCACTTT,CATRQTDSNSPLHF
TRBJ1-2,NA,NA,TRBV28,TGTGCCAGCAGTTTCCCCGGGAACTATGGCTACACCTTC,CASSFPGNYGYTF
TRBJ2-7,NA,NA,TRBV15,TGTGCCACCAGCAGAGCCCCAGCGAGCTCCTACGAGCAGTACTTC,CATSRAPASSYEQYF
TRBJ2-5,NA,TRBD2,TRBV11-1,TGTGCCAGCAGCACCCTAGCGGACCAAGAGACCCAGTACTTC,CASSTLADQETQYF
TRBJ2-2,NA,TRBD1,TRBV2,TGTGCCAGAAGGGACAGGGATGTCACCGGGGAGCTGTTTTTT,CARRDRDVTGELFF
TRBJ2-1,NA,NA,TRBV27,TGTGCCAGCAGTTCGCTAGTAACTGTCCCTAAGCAATACAATGAGCAGTTCTTC,CASSSLVTVPKQYNEQFF
TRBJ2-3,NA,TRBD2,TRBV7-2,TGTGCCAGCAACTACCGTCACCTAGCGGGAGGGGGAGATACGCAGTATTTT,CASNYRHLAGGGDTQYF
TRBJ2-7,NA,TRBD2,TRBV5-1,TGCGCCAGCAGCCGGACTAGCGGGAGCCCTCAAGCTGACTACGAGCAGTACTTC,CASSRTSGSPQADYEQYF
TRBJ2-3,NA,TRBD1,TRBV5-1,TGCGCCAGCAGACGCGGGACAGGGGGAGCAGATACGCAGTATTTT,CASRRGTGGADTQYF